Following are 30 T cell receptor beta chains from one sample sequenced in a study of T cells after yellow fever vaccination (dated by TCRdb to about 2019). The method behind the library was 5' RACE. The sequencer listed for this sample is Illumina HiSeq 2500. The raw public reads went through TCRdb reprocessing: fastp at Q25, MiXCR clone calling, in-frame beta chains kept. Rows matching on CDR3 protein sequence are summarized as one entry with the most common DNA and genes. The sample table lists 500,000 to 650,000 distinct CDR3 sequences, approximately 13% of them with a count of one. 14% to 15% of the sample goes to the ten largest clones. The sample's treatment or condition, from its label and the paper: live attenuated yellow fever vaccine strain. The input for sequencing was PBMCs, taken on the day of the yellow fever booster vaccination. The source is a man under 40 who received the YFV17D yellow fever vaccine.

V usage is TRBV6-2 or TRBV6-3 and J usage is TRBJ2-7; 7 bases align to TRBD1. CDR1 and CDR2 (germline): MNHEY, SVGEGT. Trimming at V came to 8 bases and at J to 7 bases, leaving 14 bases not matched to a gene. There are 14 residues in the CDR3. The CDR3 DNA sequence: TGTGCCAGCTCCCGAGGGGGCCCACTGGGGGAGCAGTACTTC. This sequence encodes CASSRGGPLGEQYF.

The chain has TRBV28 and TRBJ2-5; D possibly corresponds to TRBD1 (6 bases). The CDR3 runs to 14 residues. V lost 5 bases, J lost 5 bases, and 15 bases lay in between. Germline CDR1 MDHEN, CDR2 SYDVKM. CDR3 protein: CASSTTGRVETQYF. CDR3 bases: TGTGCCAGCAGTACGACAGGACGGGTGGAGACCCAGTACTTC.

This rearrangement joins TRBV20-1 to TRBJ2-5, with TRBD2 identical over 7 bases. This CDR3 has 13 amino acids. From germline, CDR1 is DFQATT and CDR2 SNEGSKA (reference sequence). V shed 6 bases, J shed 4 bases, and the junction held 8 bases outside the gene matches. Here the CDR3 reads CSAPSGALETQYF. The CDR3 DNA reads as TGCAGTGCCCCTAGCGGCGCCCTAGAGACCCAGTACTTC.

The chain has TRBV7-2 and TRBJ2-2; D is undetermined. Trimming pared 3 bases from V and 5 bases from J, leaving 13 bases between. Germline-derived CDR1 and CDR2 are SGHTA and FQGNSA. The CDR3 runs 15 residues. In DNA form, the CDR3 reads TGTGCCAGCAGCTTGTACCTTGGACGGACCGGGGAGCTGTTTTTT. Its protein product is CASSLYLGRTGELFF.

This clonotype was recorded a few times. The rearrangement joins TRBV3-1 to TRBJ2-6; D may be TRBD1 (5 bases). Germline assignment: CDR1 LGHDT and CDR2 YNNKEL (reference sequence). The germline V and J ends were trimmed by 8 bases and 1 base, with 6 bases remaining between them. The CDR3 runs to 13 residues. The CDR3, as DNA: TGTGCCAGCGGGGCATCTGGGGCCAACGTCCTGACTTTC. As protein: CASGASGANVLTF.

This clonotype was counted between two and nine times. The J gene is TRBJ2-3, the V gene TRBV27, with a possible D match to TRBD1 (6 bases). V was cut by 5 bases and J by 8 bases, with 14 bases left in between. The germline gives CDR1 MNHEY, CDR2 SMNVEV (reference sequence). The CDR3 has 13 amino acids. In DNA form, the CDR3 reads TGTGCCAGCAGTCACCGGGACATCCTTACGCAGTATTTT. This gives the protein CASSHRDILTQYF.

V and J are TRBV7-9 and TRBJ2-2; D gene ambiguous. Trimming shortened V by 5 bases and J by 6 bases, and 10 bases separated the two germline ends. The CDR3 has 13 residues. Germline assignment: CDR1 SEHNR and CDR2 FQNEAQ (reference sequence). The CDR3 sequence: CASSPRSSGELFF. CDR3 coding DNA: TGTGCCAGCAGCCCCCGCAGTTCCGGGGAGCTGTTTTTT.

Notes on this clonotype: The CDR3 does not end in the conserved phenylalanine or tryptophan, so this is likely a read error. In nucleotides, the CDR3 is TGTGCCAGCAGTTCCGTAAGACTAGCGGGAGCCAATGAGCAGTTCTCC. Translated, it gives CASSSVRLAGANEQFS. The chain combines TRBV6-5 with TRBJ2-1; 12 bases are a match to TRBD2. The germline gives CDR1 MNHEY, CDR2 SVGAGI. V dropped 4 bases and J dropped 6; count of bases not matched to a gene: 7. The CDR3 consists of 16 residues.

This clonotype was detected a few times. The chain has TRBV7-9 and TRBJ1-2; 8 nucleotides line up with TRBD1. Trimming at V came to 3 bases and at J to 8 bases, leaving 8 bases not matched to a gene. The germline V gene has CDR1 SEHNR and CDR2 FQNEAQ (reference sequence). This CDR3 contains 14 residues. CDR3 nucleotide sequence: TGTGCCAGCAGCTTCCCAGGGGGCCCGGAGGGCTACACCTTC. Its translation is CASSFPGGPEGYTF.

The chain employs TRBV7-2 and TRBJ1-5; D is unresolved. The CDR3 runs 13 residues. V was shortened by 2 bases and J by 12 bases, with 14 bases between the two germline ends. CDR1 is SGHTA and CDR2 is FQGNSA in the germline V gene. CDR3 nucleotide sequence: TGTGCCAGCAGCTTATACGAAGGGCAGAACCAGCATTTT. This encodes CASSLYEGQNQHF.

This clonotype has more than one count but fewer than ten. The chain joins TRBV5-1 to TRBJ2-5; no reliable D call. V shed 0 bases and J shed 2 bases, with 11 bases lying between them. Germline-derived CDR1 and CDR2 are SGHRS and YFSETQ. The CDR3 sequence is 15 residues long. The CDR3 nucleotides read TGCGCCAGCAGCTTGGTGTCTGTACCTCAAGAGACCCAGTACTTC. Protein: CASSLVSVPQETQYF.

This clonotype occurred a few times. The chain combines TRBV5-1 with TRBJ1-1; 8 bases are shared with TRBD1. This CDR3 is built from 15 residues. V dropped 4 bases and J dropped 3; count of bases not matched to a gene: 8. CDR1 is SGHRS and CDR2 is YFSETQ in the germline V gene. In nucleotides, the CDR3 is TGCGCCAGCAGCCCGGACAGGGTAGGGGACACTGAAGCTTTCTTT. Translation gives CASSPDRVGDTEAFF. The full variable domain, with the rest looked up from reference TRBV5-1 and TRBJ1-1, is KAGVTQTPRYLIKTRGQQVTLSCSPISGHRSVSWYQQTPGQGLQFLFEYFSETQRNKGNFPGRFSGRQFSNSRSEMNVSTLELGDSALYLCASSPDRVGDTEAFFGQGTRLTVV.

This clonotype has a handful of counts. This may arise from a read error, as a much more abundant clone is one base away. The chain combines TRBV9 with TRBJ1-3; weak D call: TRBD1 (5 bases). V lost 0 bases, J lost 4 bases, and 8 bases lay in between. The germline V gene has CDR1 SGDLS and CDR2 YYNGEE. The length of the CDR3 is 14 residues. The CDR3 spells CASSVGTPGNTIYF. Written as DNA, the CDR3 is TGTGCCAGCAGCGTAGGGACACCCGGAAACACCATATATTTT. Looking up the rest from reference TRBV9 and TRBJ1-3 gives the full variable domain: DSGVTQTPKHLITATGQRVTLRCSPRSGDLSVYWYQQSLDQGLQFLIQYYNGEERAKGNILERFSAQQFPDLHSELNLSSLELGDSALYFCASSVGTPGNTIYFGEGSWLTVV.

Many counts were recorded for this clonotype. The chain couples TRBV6-2 or TRBV6-3 to TRBJ2-3; a weak D match, TRBD2 (5 bases). V gave up 0 bases and J gave up 6 bases, with 7 bases separating them. The CDR3 contains 13 residues. CDR1 and CDR2 (germline): MNHEY, SVGEGT. The CDR3 nucleotides are TGTGCCAGCAGTTACTCGGAGCGGGATACGCAGTATTTT. As protein: CASSYSERDTQYF.

This rearrangement joins TRBV5-1 to TRBJ2-5; D ambiguous. The V end lost 4 bases, the J end lost 1 base, and 8 bases lay between the germline ends. CDR1 SGHRS and CDR2 YFSETQ come from the germline V gene. This CDR3 has 13 residues. CDR3 region: CASSVEIQETQYF. CDR3 DNA: TGCGCCAGCAGCGTGGAGATCCAAGAGACCCAGTACTTC.

With regard to this clonotype: A read error may be the cause here, since a much bigger clone is one base away. This chain links TRBV5-5 with TRBJ1-6; D is unresolved. CDR3 length: 13 residues. Germline V lookup: CDR1 SGHKS, CDR2 YYEKEE (reference sequence). The CDR3 DNA sequence: TGTGGCAGCAGGTCCCTTGGAGATTCACCCCTCCACTTT. It codes for CGSRSLGDSPLHF.

Only a few counts were recorded for this clonotype. V usage is TRBV12-3 or TRBV12-4 and J usage is TRBJ1-1, with D hard to call. The CDR3 has 14 amino acids. V gave up 5 bases and J gave up 1 base, with 11 bases separating them. The CDR3 DNA sequence: TGTGCCAGCAGTGCGACGGCAGGGAACACTGAAGCTTTCTTT. This codes for CASSATAGNTEAFF.

A few counts support this clonotype. V usage is TRBV7-2 and J usage is TRBJ2-7; D not certain. Trimming removed 5 bases from V and 5 bases from J, with 10 bases in between. Germline CDR1 and CDR2: SGHTA and FQGNSA. The CDR3 loop spans 12 amino acids. The CDR3: CASSPDWDEQYF. Written as DNA, the CDR3 is TGTGCCAGCAGCCCCGACTGGGACGAGCAGTACTTC.

In its sample, this clonotype was seen a few times. This rearrangement joins TRBV4-3 to TRBJ1-3, with no clear D. Deletions cut 0 bases from V and 4 bases from J, with 13 bases between. This CDR3 region has 16 residues. Germline V gives CDR1 LGHNA, CDR2 YSLEER. As DNA, the CDR3 is TGCGCCAGCAGCCAAGATGAAGGAGGGAGGGGAAACACCATATATTTT. Translating it yields CASSQDEGGRGNTIYF.

The V call is TRBV20-1, the J call TRBJ2-7, with a tentative D call TRBD2 (5 bases). Germline V CDR1 and CDR2: DFQATT, SNEGSKA (reference sequence). V was cut by 2 bases and J by 0 bases, with 11 bases left in between. The CDR3 extends over 14 amino acids. Here the CDR3 reads CSARTMGSSYEQYF. CDR3 nucleotides: TGCAGTGCTAGAACGATGGGGAGCTCCTACGAGCAGTACTTC.

V gene TRBV20-1 combines with J gene TRBJ2-7, with 7 bases lining up with TRBD2. Trimming cost V 4 bases and J 7 bases; bases outside gene matches: 7. CDR1 is DFQATT and CDR2 is SNEGSKA in the germline V gene (reference sequence). This CDR3 has 12 residues. The CDR3 loop is CSAKGTTREQYF. In nucleotides, the CDR3 is TGCAGTGCTAAAGGGACTACGCGAGAGCAGTACTTC.

The J gene is TRBJ2-1, the V gene TRBV5-1; 9 bases align to TRBD2. V trimming: 1 base; J trimming: 6 bases; junction bases outside the gene matches: 5. Germline V gene lookup returns CDR1 SGHRS and CDR2 YFSETQ. The CDR3 sequence is 15 residues long. CDR3 DNA: TGCGCCAGCAGCTTGAGACTAGCGGTCTCCAATGAGCAGTTCTTC. Translating it yields CASSLRLAVSNEQFF.

This clonotype was seen only a few times. The genes are TRBV6-1 and TRBJ2-7; possible D gene TRBD2, 5 bases. Per germline, CDR1 MNHNS and CDR2 SASEGT. V was pared by 7 bases and J by 3 bases, with 10 bases between. This CDR3 is built from 12 residues. For the CDR3, the DNA is TGTGCCAGCATGCGAGACTACTACGAGCAGTACTTC. It translates to CASMRDYYEQYF.

There are a few counts of this clonotype. The chain couples TRBV6-2 or TRBV6-3 to TRBJ2-2; D is unresolved. Trimming pared 7 bases from V and 1 base from J, leaving 4 bases between. The germline V gene has CDR1 MNHEY and CDR2 SVGEGT. The CDR3 totals 12 residues. In DNA, the CDR3 is TGTGCCAGCAAAGGGAACACCGGGGAGCTGTTTTTT. Protein product: CASKGNTGELFF.

This chain connects TRBV11-1 to TRBJ2-1, with D perhaps matching TRBD1 or TRBD2 (5 bases each). V lost 2 bases, J lost 9 bases, and 14 bases lay in between. CDR1 is SGHAT, CDR2 FQDESV, per germline (reference sequence). The CDR3 runs 14 residues. CDR3 sequence: CASSLRDQLGEQFF. CDR3 DNA: TGTGCCAGCAGCTTACGGGACCAGCTCGGTGAGCAGTTCTTC.

This clonotype has a count of ten or more. J is TRBJ2-7 and V is TRBV12-3 or TRBV12-4; TRBD2 matches at 8 bases. Trimming cost V 4 bases and J 7 bases; bases outside gene matches: 6. The length of the CDR3 is 13 residues. CDR3 coding DNA: TGTGCCAGCAGTTGGGCGGGAGGTGATGAGCAGTACTTC. It codes for CASSWAGGDEQYF.

The genes are TRBV5-1 and TRBJ2-7, with D possibly matching TRBD1 (6 bases). There are 16 residues in the CDR3. The ends were cut back, 0 bases at V and 0 bases at J, with 13 bases in the middle. Germline V gene data show CDR1 as SGHRS and CDR2 as YFSETQ. The CDR3: CASSLERDKPSYEQYF. The CDR3 nucleotides read TGCGCCAGCAGCTTGGAGAGGGACAAACCCTCCTACGAGCAGTACTTC.

This clonotype showed up just a few times. The chain uses TRBV7-9 and TRBJ2-7; possible D gene TRBD1, 5 bases. Deletions cut 2 bases from V and 6 bases from J, with 14 bases between. Germline CDR1 SEHNR, CDR2 FQNEAQ (reference sequence). The CDR3 covers 14 residues. The DNA for the CDR3 is TGTGCCAGCAGCTTACTAACTGGGGCCCTCGAGCAGTACTTC. Its protein product is CASSLLTGALEQYF.

This chain links TRBV6-6 with TRBJ1-5, with D uncertain. The CDR3 covers 13 residues. Trimming removed 10 bases from V and 1 base from J, with 11 bases in between. Germline assignment: CDR1 MNHNY and CDR2 SVGAGI (reference sequence). CDR3 amino acids: CATRPGSNQPQHF. CDR3 coding DNA: TGTGCCACCCGGCCGGGGAGCAATCAGCCCCAGCATTTT.

This clonotype was detected only a few times. This rearrangement joins TRBV6-1 to TRBJ2-5; D is uncertain. V lost 6 bases to trimming and J lost 5 bases, with 19 bases between them. CDR1 MNHNS and CDR2 SASEGT come from the germline V gene. CDR3 length: 15 amino acids. The CDR3 region is CASRRSVIARETQYF. CDR3 DNA sequence: TGTGCCAGCAGGCGGTCGGTCATTGCCCGGGAGACCCAGTACTTC.